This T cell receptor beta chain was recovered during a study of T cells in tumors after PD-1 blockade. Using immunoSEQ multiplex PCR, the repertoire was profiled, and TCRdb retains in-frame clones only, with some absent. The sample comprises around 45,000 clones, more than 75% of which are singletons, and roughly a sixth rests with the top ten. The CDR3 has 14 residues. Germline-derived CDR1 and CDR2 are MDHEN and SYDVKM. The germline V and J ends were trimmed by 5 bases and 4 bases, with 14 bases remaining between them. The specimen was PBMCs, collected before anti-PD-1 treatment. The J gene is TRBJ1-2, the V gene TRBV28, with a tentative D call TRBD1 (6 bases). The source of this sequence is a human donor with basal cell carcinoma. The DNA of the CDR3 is TGTGCCAGCAGTACTCACGGGGGGCTCTATGGCTACACCTTC. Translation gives CASSTHGGLYGYTF.